A selection of T cell receptor beta chains follows, all from one sample in a study of Ad26.COV2.S vaccination and SARS-CoV-2 variants. Clones were read by immunoSEQ multiplex PCR, and TCRdb kept only the in-frame ones, dropping some. The sample records roughly 500,000 clones, around 88% being singletons. Sequenced material: peripheral blood, taken in a trial of Ad26.COV2.S vaccine versus placebo. These receptors were collected from a person aged 18-65 years who received the Ad26.COV2.S COVID-19 vaccine or a placebo. The CDR3 runs from the conserved cysteine through the conserved F or W. Clone sizes are given selectively: once, few, many, or a class where the clone is expanded.

V gene	clone size	J gene	CDR3 protein
TRBV7-3	few	TRBJ2-5	CASSPSGGVRETQYF
TRBV7-9	NA	TRBJ2-5	CASSLEGGRQETQYF
TRBV7-9	NA	TRBJ2-1	CASSEGGSLAGVSEQFF
TRBV14	NA	TRBJ2-1	CASSPEGANRGSYNEQFF
TRBV7-8	NA	TRBJ2-4	CASSLEGDKKNIQYF
TRBV5-6	NA	TRBJ1-2	CASSLTDNYGYTF
TRBV5-1	NA	TRBJ2-2	CASSYRTGPGRELFF
TRBV7-2	NA	TRBJ2-5	CASSFGWVASETQYF
TRBV7-6	NA	TRBJ2-1	CASSLGLAGEGSEQFF
TRBV9	NA	TRBJ2-7	CASSVESSSYEQYF
TRBV28	once	TRBJ1-5	CASSLYPEDQPQHF
TRBV2	NA	TRBJ2-5	CASTGGGSRETQYF
TRBV7-9	NA	TRBJ1-1	CASSFGVMDTEAFF
TRBV30	NA	TRBJ1-1	CAWVQNTEAFF
TRBV6-2/TRBV6-3	NA	TRBJ1-2	CASSPNPGGYGYTF
TRBV20-1	NA	TRBJ1-2	CSARVVGYTF
TRBV30	NA	TRBJ2-7	CAWSVGGVTYEQYF
TRBV3-1/TRBV3-2	NA	TRBJ2-1	CASSQAPGQVQLGSYNEQFF
TRBV6-5	NA	TRBJ2-7	CASGRQGLSYEQYF
TRBV21-1	NA	TRBJ2-5	CASPLAGEETQYF
TRBV24-1	NA	TRBJ2-1	CATSDWTSGGHNEQFF
TRBV7-3	NA	TRBJ2-3	CASSPQGGAGGRTDTQYF
TRBV6-5	NA	TRBJ1-4	CASRQGEKLFF
TRBV28	NA	TRBJ1-5	CASRTGGTVEPHF
TRBV28	NA	TRBJ1-1	CASSLWGVHQAFF
TRBV20-1	NA	TRBJ2-5	CSASLTVQETQYF
TRBV2	few	TRBJ1-5	CASSENGERQPQHF
TRBV4-3	NA	TRBJ2-2	CASSQERQNTGELFF
TRBV5-4	NA	TRBJ1-2	CASSSEGNYGYTF
TRBV5-6	NA	TRBJ2-5	CASSLRGSGQETQYF
TRBV5-1	NA	TRBJ2-1	CASSLGQREGGEQFF
TRBV2	NA	TRBJ2-3	CASARDRGTDTQYF
TRBV19	NA	TRBJ2-7	CASRSRDGDYEQYF
TRBV9	NA	TRBJ1-1	CASSAAMNTEAFF